This TCR beta chain was obtained from a study of regulatory T cells in long-lasting Graves disease. Broader study findings: For persistent Graves' patients, TCR diversity was lower than for newly diagnosed ones.

The sample's time point: newly diagnosed GD, antithyroid drugs for less than 3 months. The TCR library was prepared using RNA isolated from PBMCs. Collection of peripheral blood (about 8.8 milliliters) was done using EDTA tubes. Arm-PCR of CDR3 regions and iRepertoire HTBI primers were used to build TCR beta libraries. TCRdb reprocessed the multiplex PCR reads with MiXCR, giving one entry per CDR3 protein. The repertoire consists of hundreds of thousands of distinct CDR3 sequences, with less than 15% occurring once and the leading ten covering 10%. Details on this clonotype: What it recognizes is unknown.

These data also formed part of another study, on T cells in Graves' hyperthyroidism and ophthalmopathy. As reported in that work: First-round RT-PCR targeting the TCR CDR3 was performed with the HTBI primer set. Clonotypes that were expanded in thyroid above 0.001 mostly appeared in blood too.

The sequence derives from a young man with Graves disease. The sample in question was peripheral blood mononuclear cells (PBMCs), obtained at new diagnosis, from a patient treated with antithyroid drugs.

DNA of the CDR3: TGTGCCAGCAGCCAGAGCGGCCAAAACACCCAGTTCTTC. Translated: CASSQSGQNTQFF. This chain links TRBV4-2 with TRBJ2-1, with D possibly matching TRBD2 (5 bases). In germline, CDR1 is LGHNA, CDR2 YNFKEQ. Trimming pared 3 bases from V and 13 bases from J, leaving 16 bases between. The CDR3 runs to 13 residues.